A single sample gave rise to the 23 T cell receptor beta chains below, sequenced in a study of blood T cell repertoires in COVID-19. Assay: immunoSEQ multiplex PCR; the TCRdb copy retains only in-frame clones and omits some. The data contain 150,000 or so clones, approximately 90% of them seen just once; the ten biggest clones take up about 2.5%. The sample consisted of peripheral blood. The receptors derive from a woman in her seventies with acute or convalescent COVID-19.

V is TRBV5-1 and J is TRBJ1-2; 9 bases match TRBD1. There are 16 residues in the CDR3. With V trimmed by 3 bases and J by 4 bases, 10 bases remained unmatched. Germline V lookup: CDR1 SGHRS, CDR2 YFSETQ. The DNA of the CDR3 is TGCGCCAGCAGCTCCCTATACAGGGGGCAGAGCTATGGCTACACCTTC. This gives the protein CASSSLYRGQSYGYTF. Based on the CDR3 plus reference TRBV5-1 and TRBJ1-2, the full variable domain is KAGVTQTPRYLIKTRGQQVTLSCSPISGHRSVSWYQQTPGQGLQFLFEYFSETQRNKGNFPGRFSGRQFSNSRSEMNVSTLELGDSALYLCASSSLYRGQSYGYTFGSGTRLTVV.

This clone has a handful of counts. The rearrangement joins TRBV5-8 to TRBJ1-6; 7 nucleotides align to TRBD1. The CDR3 length is 13 residues. Germline lookup yields CDR1 SGHTS and CDR2 YDEGEE. The V and J ends lost 7 bases and 9 bases, in that order; junction bases with no gene match: 7. CDR3 bases: TGTGCCAGCGCGGGACAGACTATTTCACCCCTCCACTTT. The encoded protein is CASAGQTISPLHF.

The chain uses TRBV19 and TRBJ2-7; maybe TRBD1 (5 bases). The V and J ends lost 5 bases and 0 bases respectively, with 11 bases between them. Germline CDR1 reads LNHDA; CDR2 reads SQIVND (reference sequence). This CDR3 contains 14 residues. CDR3 loop: CASSLTVLSYEQYV. The CDR3 coding sequence is TGTGCCAGTAGTTTGACAGTCCTCTCCTACGAGCAGTACGTC.

The V call is TRBV18, the J call TRBJ1-6; 7 bases are a match to TRBD1. The CDR3 is 16 residues long. V dropped 6 bases and J dropped 0; count of bases not matched to a gene: 5. Germline V gene lookup returns CDR1 KGHSH and CDR2 LQKENI. The CDR3: CASSQQGFSYNSPLHF. CDR3 sequence (DNA): TGTGCCAGCTCCCAACAGGGGTTCTCCTATAATTCACCCCTCCACTTT.

The chain recombines TRBV7-8 with TRBJ1-5; D may be TRBD1 (5 bases). V lost 2 bases to trimming and J lost 5 bases, with 16 bases between them. Germline V gene data show CDR1 as SGHVS and CDR2 as FQNEAQ. The CDR3 length is 16 residues. The CDR3 protein is CASSLWGRRGDQPQHF. The DNA for the CDR3 is TGTGCCAGCAGCTTATGGGGCCGGCGGGGAGATCAGCCCCAGCATTTT. The whole variable domain, filled in from reference TRBV7-8 and TRBJ1-5, reads GAGVSQSPRYKVAKRGQDVALRCDPISGHVSLFWYQQALGQGPEFLTYFQNEAQLDKSGLPSDRFFAERPEGSVSTLKIQRTQQEDSAVYLCASSLWGRRGDQPQHFGDGTRLSIL.

The genes are TRBV27 and TRBJ1-5; D not resolved. Per germline, CDR1 MNHEY and CDR2 SMNVEV (reference sequence). The CDR3 loop spans 15 amino acids. The V gene lost 7 bases and the J gene lost 0 bases, with 13 bases spanning the gap. The CDR3 region has the DNA TGTGCCAGCAACCCCGGACTGAATAGCAATCAGCCCCAGCATTTT. Amino acid sequence: CASNPGLNSNQPQHF.

The rearrangement links TRBV3-1 (or the pseudogene TRBV3-2) to TRBJ1-2; no reliable D call. Trimming removed 3 bases at V and 4 bases at J, with 6 bases between. Germline V gene data show CDR1 as LGHDT and CDR2 as YNNKEL (reference sequence). The CDR3 is 12 residues long. The CDR3 coding sequence is TGTGCCAGCAGCCAGCGGGGCTATGGCTACACCTTC. The encoded protein is CASSQRGYGYTF.

This clone was seen only a few times. The chain uses TRBV6-2 or TRBV6-3 and TRBJ2-7; 12 bases map to TRBD1. CDR1 and CDR2 from the germline V gene are MNHEY and SVGEGT. This CDR3 has 17 amino acids. V was pared by 2 bases and J by 0 bases, with 5 bases of the junction left unmatched. In DNA, the CDR3 is TGTGCCAGCAGTTACGTGTTGGGACAGGGGGCCTCCTACGAGCAGTACTTC. The encoded protein is CASSYVLGQGASYEQYF.

The chain recombines TRBV5-8 with TRBJ1-4; 7 bases agree with TRBD1. Germline V gene data show CDR1 as SGHTS and CDR2 as YDEGEE. The V and J ends lost 4 bases and 2 bases, in that order; junction bases with no gene match: 8. The CDR3 covers 16 residues. The CDR3 loop reads CASSAEGASTNEKLFF. For the CDR3, the DNA is TGTGCCAGCAGCGCGGAGGGGGCATCGACTAATGAAAAACTGTTTTTT. The full variable domain, in which reference TRBV5-8 and TRBJ1-4 provide the parts outside the CDR3, is EAGVTQSPTHLIKTRGQQATLRCSPISGHTSVYWYQQALGLGLQFLLWYDEGEERNRGNFPPRFSGRQFPNYSSELNVNALELEDSALYLCASSAEGASTNEKLFFGSGTQLSVL.

The chain joins TRBV2 to TRBJ2-3; D remains ambiguous. V was trimmed by 8 bases and J by 6 bases, leaving 15 bases between them. The CDR3 covers 13 residues. The V gene's germline CDR1 is SNHLY and CDR2 FYNNEI. In DNA, the CDR3 is TGTGCCAGCCTGCAAGAGAGCAGGGATACGCAGTATTTT. As protein: CASLQESRDTQYF. The full variable domain, with the rest looked up from reference TRBV2 and TRBJ2-3, is EPEVTQTPSHQVTQMGQEVILRCVPISNHLYFYWYRQILGQKVEFLVSFYNNEISEKSEIFDDQFSVERPDGSNFTLKIRSTKLEDSAMYFCASLQESRDTQYFGPGTRLTVL.

The chain couples TRBV19 to TRBJ1-2; unclear D gene. V lost 7 bases to trimming and J lost 2 bases, with 17 bases between them. Germline V lookup: CDR1 LNHDA, CDR2 SQIVND (reference sequence). This CDR3 is 15 amino acids long. CDR3 sequence reads: CASTLTGGGNYGYTF. CDR3 nucleotide sequence: TGTGCCAGTACCTTGACCGGCGGAGGGAACTATGGCTACACCTTC.

The chain uses TRBV7-3 and TRBJ2-5, with 12 bases aligning to TRBD1. CDR1 is SGHTA, CDR2 FQGTGA, per germline. V gave up 6 bases and J gave up 5 bases; unmatched junction bases: 13. The CDR3 loop spans 17 amino acids. This CDR3 reads CASSSNPGTGGTETQYF. Here the CDR3 DNA reads TGTGCCAGCAGTTCAAACCCCGGGACAGGGGGCACGGAGACCCAGTACTTC.

The chain recombines TRBV24-1 with TRBJ1-2, with D perhaps TRBD1 (6 bases). Per germline, CDR1 KGHDR and CDR2 SFDVKD. This CDR3 is built from 14 residues. Trimming removed 5 bases at V and 0 bases at J, with 9 bases between. CDR3 in DNA: TGTGCCACCAGTGGGCCAGGGGCTAACTATGGCTACACCTTC. It is translated as CATSGPGANYGYTF.

The chain joins TRBV15 to TRBJ1-2; D remains unclear. Germline V gene sequence: CDR1 LNHNV, CDR2 YYDKDF (reference sequence). CDR3 length: 15 amino acids. Trimming pared 0 bases from V and 3 bases from J, leaving 11 bases between. In nucleotides, the CDR3 is TGTGCCACCAGCAGAGATCTTGGAGCCTACTATGGCTACACCTTC. As protein: CATSRDLGAYYGYTF.

This chain joins TRBV19 and TRBJ2-2; D is undetermined. The germline V gene encodes CDR1 LNHDA and CDR2 SQIVND (reference sequence). The CDR3 covers 14 residues. Trimming took 7 bases from V and 0 from J, leaving 9 bases between them. The CDR3 nucleotides are TGTGCCAGTACTGTGAACTCGAACACCGGGGAGCTGTTTTTT. Translation: CASTVNSNTGELFF. The complete variable domain, with remaining parts taken from reference TRBV19 and TRBJ2-2, reads DGGITQSPKYLFRKEGQNVTLSCEQNLNHDAMYWYRQDPGQGLRLIYYSQIVNDFQKGDIAEGYSVSREKKESFPLTVTSAQKNPTAFYLCASTVNSNTGELFFGEGSRLTVL.

CDR3 protein: CASSSDRASGYTF. The DNA for the CDR3 is TGTGCCAGCAGCTCGGACAGGGCGAGTGGCTACACCTTC. V gene TRBV28 combines with J gene TRBJ1-2, with TRBD1 matching over 8 bases. The V and J ends lost 6 bases and 7 bases, in that order; junction bases with no gene match: 7. Per the germline V gene, CDR1 is MDHEN and CDR2 is SYDVKM. The CDR3 sequence is 13 residues long.

The chain combines TRBV7-6 with TRBJ2-2, with TRBD2 matching 9 bases. The V segment lost 3 bases and the J segment 4 bases; nucleotides outside the gene matches: 3. CDR1 and CDR2 (germline): SGHVS, FNYEAQ. This CDR3 spans 15 amino acids. The CDR3 reads CASSLRGGFTGELFF. In DNA, the CDR3 is TGTGCCAGCAGCTTGCGGGGGGGCTTCACCGGGGAGCTGTTTTTT.

The chain uses TRBV2 and TRBJ1-1; 7 bases fit TRBD1. The junction had 12 bases not matched to a gene; V was cut back by 6 bases and J by 5 bases. This CDR3 is 15 amino acids long. Germline V gene lookup returns CDR1 SNHLY and CDR2 FYNNEI. Here the CDR3 reads CASRTQGPGMTEAFF. DNA of the CDR3: TGTGCCAGCAGGACACAGGGGCCCGGTATGACTGAAGCTTTCTTT.

This chain joins TRBV10-1 and TRBJ1-3; no clear D. Germline values: CDR1 WNHNN, CDR2 SYGVQD (reference sequence). V was clipped by 2 bases and J by 8 bases, with 16 bases between them. The CDR3 runs to 15 residues. The CDR3 DNA follows: TGCGCCAGCAGTGAGGGAGGACGGGGATCGGACACCATATATTTT. It specifies CASSEGGRGSDTIYF.

V and J are TRBV15 and TRBJ1-4, with D uncertain. V was clipped by 1 base and J by 6 bases, with 9 bases between them. The CDR3 runs 14 residues. The V gene's germline CDR1 is LNHNV and CDR2 YYDKDF (reference sequence). CDR3 sequence reads: CATSRAGRYEKLFF. The CDR3 DNA reads TGTGCCACCAGCAGAGCTGGGCGCTATGAAAAACTGTTTTTT.

J is TRBJ1-6 and V is TRBV10-3; 11 nucleotides align to TRBD1. The V gene end was trimmed by 11 bases and the J gene end by 5 bases; junction bases not matched to a gene: 8. CDR3 length equals 15 residues. CDR1 and CDR2 from the germline V gene are ENHRY and SYGVKD. Here the CDR3 reads CAVRTGGGDNSPLHF. The CDR3 DNA sequence: TGTGCCGTCCGGACAGGGGGCGGCGATAATTCACCCCTCCACTTT.

The genes are TRBV5-1 and TRBJ1-2; D uncertain. V dropped 1 base and J dropped 11 bases, with 12 bases sitting between them. The CDR3 runs 12 residues. The V gene's germline CDR1 is SGHRS and CDR2 YFSETQ. The CDR3 spells CASSLSGGLYTF. In nucleotides, the CDR3 is TGCGCCAGCAGCTTGAGCGGTGGACTTTACACCTTC.

This chain joins TRBV7-2 and TRBJ2-1, with D perhaps matching TRBD1 (6 bases). The V gene lost 1 base and the J gene lost 8 bases, with 21 bases spanning the gap. The CDR3 consists of 17 residues. The V gene's germline CDR1 is SGHTA and CDR2 FQGNSA. The CDR3 loop reads CASSLGDGQRRLDEQFF. The DNA of the CDR3 is TGTGCCAGCAGCTTAGGAGACGGACAGAGAAGGCTCGATGAGCAGTTCTTC.